Listed below are T cell receptor beta chains from one sample, sequenced in a study of control samples from healthy donors and cancer patients. The data were produced by immunoSEQ multiplex PCR, yet TCRdb's version contains in-frame clones alone and is incomplete. The sample has around 120,000 clones, approximately 89% seen once. Sequenced input: blood. Receptor source: a man aged 55 to 69 in good health. Each CDR3 is given with its conserved first and last residue. Fields, in order: D gene, V gene, J gene, CDR3 protein. D genes are given only for firm matches.

-	TRBV18	TRBJ2-7	CASSSSGTDSYEQYF
TRBD1	TRBV5-1	TRBJ1-3	CASRDSNSGNTIYF
TRBD1	TRBV3-1/TRBV3-2	TRBJ1-1	CASSQRRDRATEAFF
-	TRBV5-1	TRBJ2-2	CASSLGGTLTGELFF
-	TRBV2	TRBJ1-4	CASKVQEKLFF
-	TRBV6-5	TRBJ2-7	CASSRDNYEQYF
TRBD1	TRBV29-1	TRBJ1-1	CSVPPHRGGEAFF
-	TRBV7-6	TRBJ2-2	CASSFGLGGPDGELFF
TRBD1	TRBV28	TRBJ2-7	CASTRGQGGSYEQYF
TRBD2	TRBV30	TRBJ2-5	CAWTATAGGQETQYF
-	TRBV18	TRBJ1-6	CASSPYNSPLHF
TRBD2	TRBV3-1/TRBV3-2	TRBJ2-6	CASSPSGGVSGANVLTF
-	TRBV5-1	TRBJ1-1	CASSLVAGAGTEAFF
-	TRBV19	TRBJ2-2	CASSIIPTIITGELFF